This TCR beta chain was recovered during a study of spatial heterogeneity in lung cancer. About the research overall: The donors comprised 60 to 85 untreated early-stage non-small cell lung cancer patients. Findings and limits, study-wide: Ubiquitous expanded tumor TCRs showed up in blood more at resection than follow-up.

MiXCR was run by TCRdb on the 5' RACE reads, yielding one entry per CDR3 protein. Of roughly 10,000 distinct CDR3 sequences listed, under 25% are singletons. Time point denoted: blood at routine non-recurrence follow-up after resection. V lost 3 bases and J lost 5, with 20 bases in between. The CDR3 loop spans 16 amino acids. Germline CDR1 reads SGDLS; CDR2 reads YYNGEE. This clonotype was seen many times. Antigen unknown. This receptor was taken from a male donor with early-stage non-small cell lung cancer. The source was PBMCs, collected at follow-up. The chain employs TRBV9 and TRBJ1-1, with D perhaps matching TRBD1 (5 bases). The CDR3 loop is CASSDRLGAGRTEAFF. The CDR3 nucleotides read TGTGCCAGCAGCGACCGGCTCGGGGCAGGCAGGACTGAAGCTTTCTTT.